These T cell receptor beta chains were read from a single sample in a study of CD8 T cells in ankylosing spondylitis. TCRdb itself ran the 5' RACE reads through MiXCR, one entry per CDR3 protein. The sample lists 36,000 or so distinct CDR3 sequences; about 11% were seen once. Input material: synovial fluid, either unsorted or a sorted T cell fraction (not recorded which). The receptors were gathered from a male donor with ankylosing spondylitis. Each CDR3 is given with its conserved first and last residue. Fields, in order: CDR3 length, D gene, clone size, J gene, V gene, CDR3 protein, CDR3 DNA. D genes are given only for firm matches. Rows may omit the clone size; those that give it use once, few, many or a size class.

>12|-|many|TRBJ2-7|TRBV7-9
CASSLTGDEQYF
TGTGCCAGCAGCTTGACGGGAGACGAGCAGTACTTC
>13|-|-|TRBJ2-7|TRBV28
CASSLLGIGEQYF
TGTGCCAGCAGTTTATTGGGGATCGGCGAGCAGTACTTC
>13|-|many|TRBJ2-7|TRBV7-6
CASSLRETYEQYF
TGTGCCAGCAGCCTCAGGGAAACCTACGAGCAGTACTTC
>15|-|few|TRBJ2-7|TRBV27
CASSPKGLRYYEQYF
TGTGCCAGCAGCCCGAAAGGTCTGAGATACTACGAGCAGTACTTC
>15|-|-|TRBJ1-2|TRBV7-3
CASSSGMESNYGYTF
TGTGCCAGCAGCTCGGGGATGGAGTCGAACTATGGCTACACCTTC
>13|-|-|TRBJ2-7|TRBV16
CASSQALGYEQYF
TGTGCCAGCAGCCAAGCTTTGGGATACGAGCAGTACTTC
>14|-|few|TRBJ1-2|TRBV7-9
CASSLKSANYGYTF
TGTGCCAGCAGCTTAAAGTCAGCTAACTATGGCTACACCTTC
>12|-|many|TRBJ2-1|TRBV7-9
CASSWTRTQQFF
TGTGCCAGCAGCTGGACCCGGACACAGCAGTTCTTC
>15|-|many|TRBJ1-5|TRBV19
CASSVGAYSNQPQHF
TGTGCCAGTAGTGTGGGTGCATATAGCAATCAGCCCCAGCATTTT
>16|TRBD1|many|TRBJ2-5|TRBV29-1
CSVEDVGQGAWETQYF
TGCAGCGTTGAAGATGTGGGACAGGGGGCCTGGGAGACCCAGTACTTC
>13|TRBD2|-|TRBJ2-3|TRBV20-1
CSADSGSPDTQYF
TGCAGTGCGGATAGCGGGAGCCCAGATACGCAGTATTTT
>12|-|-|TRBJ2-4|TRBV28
CASSQGTSIQYF
TGTGCCAGCAGTCAAGGGACCAGCATTCAGTACTTC
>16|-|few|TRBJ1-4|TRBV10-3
CAISESKRAGNEKLFF
TGTGCCATCAGTGAGAGTAAGCGAGCGGGGAATGAAAAACTGTTTTTT
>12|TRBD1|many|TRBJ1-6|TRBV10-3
CAISEPGQGTHF
TGTGCCATCAGTGAGCCAGGACAGGGGACCCACTTT
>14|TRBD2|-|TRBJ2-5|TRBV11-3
CASSLSGSGETQYF
TGTGCCAGCAGCTTAAGCGGGAGCGGCGAGACCCAGTACTTC
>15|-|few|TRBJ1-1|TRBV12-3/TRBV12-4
CASSPQLNYAGEAFF
TGTGCCAGCAGCCCCCAACTAAACTATGCGGGTGAAGCTTTCTTT
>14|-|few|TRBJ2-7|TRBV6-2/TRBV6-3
CASTRAVRFYEQYF
TGTGCCAGCACCCGGGCCGTGCGGTTCTACGAGCAGTACTTC
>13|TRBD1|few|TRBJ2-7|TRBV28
CARRRQGPDEQYF
TGTGCCAGGAGACGACAGGGTCCAGACGAGCAGTACTTC
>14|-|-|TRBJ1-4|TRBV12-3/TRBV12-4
CASSLYRGEKLFFF
-
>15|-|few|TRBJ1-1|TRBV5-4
CASSLGRDMNTEAFF
TGTGCCAGCAGCTTGGGAAGGGACATGAACACTGAAGCTTTCTTT
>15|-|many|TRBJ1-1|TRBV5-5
CASSLYGRVVTEAFF
TGTGCCAGCAGCTTGTACGGCAGGGTTGTTACTGAAGCTTTCTTT
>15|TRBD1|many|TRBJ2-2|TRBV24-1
CATEDRGQEAGELFF
TGTGCCACCGAGGACAGGGGGCAAGAAGCCGGGGAGCTGTTTTTT
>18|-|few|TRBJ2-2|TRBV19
CASSNFRVVSGNTGELFF
TGTGCCAGTAGTAATTTCCGGGTTGTAAGCGGGAACACCGGGGAGCTGTTTTTT
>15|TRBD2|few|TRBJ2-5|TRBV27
CASSLMSGGQETQYF
TGTGCCAGCAGTTTAATGTCGGGAGGCCAAGAGACCCAGTACTTC
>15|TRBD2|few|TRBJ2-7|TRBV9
CASSVGTSGRYEQYF
TGTGCCAGCAGCGTAGGGACTAGCGGGAGATACGAGCAGTACTTC
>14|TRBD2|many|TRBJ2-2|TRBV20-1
CSADIAGGPGELFF
TGCAGTGCTGACATAGCGGGAGGTCCCGGGGAGCTGTTTTTT
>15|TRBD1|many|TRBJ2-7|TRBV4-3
CASSQYLDRVSEQYF
TGCGCCAGCAGCCAATACCTGGACAGGGTAAGCGAGCAGTACTTC
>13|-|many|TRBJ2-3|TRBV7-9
CASSPGGSDTQYF
TGTGCCAGCAGCCCCGGTGGCTCGGATACGCAGTATTTT
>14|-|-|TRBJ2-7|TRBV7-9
CASSYGTRDYEQYF
TGTGCCAGCAGCTATGGGACACGCGACTACGAGCAGTACTTC
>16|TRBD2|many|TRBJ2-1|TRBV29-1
CSVRLAGGPIYNEQFF
TGCAGCGTTCGACTAGCGGGAGGACCCATCTACAATGAGCAGTTCTTC
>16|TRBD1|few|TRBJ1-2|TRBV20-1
CSARGQPNLLNYGYTF
TGCAGTGCTAGGGGACAGCCAAATCTCCTTAACTATGGCTACACCTTC
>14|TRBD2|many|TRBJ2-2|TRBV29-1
CSVPSGSGTGELFF
TGCAGCGTCCCAAGCGGGAGTGGTACCGGGGAGCTGTTTTTT
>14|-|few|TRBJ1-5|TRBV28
CASSLKLGNQPQHF
TGTGCCAGCAGTTTAAAGCTGGGCAATCAGCCCCAGCATTTT
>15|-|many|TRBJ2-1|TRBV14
CASSVYWGSYNEQFF
TGTGCCAGCAGCGTCTATTGGGGCTCCTACAATGAGCAGTTCTTC
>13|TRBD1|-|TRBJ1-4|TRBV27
CASSYRGGEKLFF
TGTGCCAGCAGTTACAGGGGTGGGGAAAAACTGTTTTTT
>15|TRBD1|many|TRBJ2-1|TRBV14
CASSPRDREYNEQFF
TGTGCCAGCAGCCCCCGGGACAGGGAGTACAATGAGCAGTTCTTC
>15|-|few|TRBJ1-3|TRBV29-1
CSALGDTRSGNTIYF
TGCAGCGCCCTGGGGGACACCCGCTCTGGAAACACCATATATTTT
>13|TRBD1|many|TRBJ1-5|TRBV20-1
CSVKTTGGQPQHF
TGCAGTGTCAAAACTACAGGGGGTCAGCCCCAGCATTTT
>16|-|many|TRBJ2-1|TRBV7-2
CASSLGGARGYNEQFF
TGTGCCAGCAGCTTAGGGGGGGCACGTGGCTACAATGAGCAGTTCTTC
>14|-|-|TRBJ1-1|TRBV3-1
CASSRSDSHTEAFF
TGTGCCAGCAGCCGAAGCGACTCTCACACTGAAGCTTTCTTT
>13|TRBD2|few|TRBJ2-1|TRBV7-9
CASRLAGRVLSFF
TGTGCCAGCAGATTAGCGGGGCGGGTCTTGTCGTTCTTC
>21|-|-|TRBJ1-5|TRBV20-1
CSARASSGRKTVLYSNQPQHF
TGCAGTGCTAGAGCCTCTTCTGGGCGAAAGACAGTTCTTTATAGCAATCAGCCCCAGCATTTT
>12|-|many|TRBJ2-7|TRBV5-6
CASRFGGYEQYF
TGTGCCAGCAGATTCGGAGGCTACGAGCAGTACTTC
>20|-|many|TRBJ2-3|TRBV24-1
CATSDRGVVHDGWPTDTQYF
TGTGCCACCAGTGACCGAGGAGTCGTCCACGACGGATGGCCAACAGATACGCAGTATTTT
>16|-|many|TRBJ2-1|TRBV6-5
CASSYGGMSSYNEQFF
TGTGCCAGCAGTTACGGGGGGATGAGCTCCTACAATGAGCAGTTCTTC
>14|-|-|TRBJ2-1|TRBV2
CASKPLGSYNEQFF
TGTGCCAGCAAGCCCCTTGGCTCCTACAATGAGCAGTTCTTC
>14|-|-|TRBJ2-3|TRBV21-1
CASSPEEITDTQYF
TGTGCCAGCAGCCCCGAGGAGATCACAGATACGCAGTATTTT
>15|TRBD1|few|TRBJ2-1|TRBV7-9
CASSRGQGSYNEQFF
TGTGCCAGCAGCCGGGGACAGGGAAGCTACAATGAGCAGTTCTTC
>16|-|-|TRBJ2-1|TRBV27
CASSLSLSGLYNEQFF
TGTGCCAGCAGTTTAAGTCTCAGCGGACTCTACAATGAGCAGTTCTTC
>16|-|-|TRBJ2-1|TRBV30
CAWSVRVVPLGNEQFF
TGTGCCTGGAGTGTACGGGTCGTTCCCCTGGGTAATGAGCAGTTCTTC
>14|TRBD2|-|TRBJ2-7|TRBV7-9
CASSLVGRAYEQYF
TGTGCCAGCAGCTTAGTCGGGAGGGCCTACGAGCAGTACTTC
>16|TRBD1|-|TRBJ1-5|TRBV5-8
CASSPRLTGVGQPQHF
TGTGCCAGCAGCCCACGCCTAACAGGGGTTGGTCAGCCCCAGCATTTT
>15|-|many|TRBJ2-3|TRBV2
CASSEAKGRGDTQYF
TGTGCCAGCAGTGAAGCGAAGGGGCGGGGAGATACGCAGTATTTT
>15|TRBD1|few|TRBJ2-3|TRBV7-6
CASSFSAQGPDTQYF
TGTGCCAGCAGCTTTTCTGCACAGGGGCCGGATACGCAGTATTTT
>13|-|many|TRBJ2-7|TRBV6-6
CASSYRRADEQYF
TGTGCCAGCAGTTACAGGAGGGCAGACGAGCAGTACTTC
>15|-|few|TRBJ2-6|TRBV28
CASSLTGSRANVLTF
TGTGCCAGCAGTTTAACCGGGTCTCGAGCCAACGTCCTGACTTTC
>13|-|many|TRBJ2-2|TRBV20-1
CSARDFSTGELFF
TGCAGTGCTAGGGACTTCTCCACCGGGGAGCTGTTTTTT